The T cell receptor (beta chain) under discussion was sequenced for a study of T cell responses to AZD1222 COVID-19 vaccine. CDR1 SGHRS and CDR2 YFSETQ come from the germline V gene. The trim removed 4 bases at V and 4 bases at J, leaving 11 bases unmatched. The CDR3 is made up of 18 amino acids. The table came from immunoSEQ multiplex PCR; TCRdb's copy has only in-frame clones and leaves some out. Of 150,000 to 160,000 clones in the sample, 80% to 90% are singletons; the top ten hold just over 9%. The source was peripheral blood, collected 28 days after the second AZD1222 dose. The V gene is TRBV5-1, the J gene TRBJ2-3; 14 bases are shared with TRBD2. This TCR came from an adult who received the AZD1222 COVID-19 vaccine. CDR3 amino acids: CASSPGTSGSRGPDTQYF. The CDR3 DNA reads as TGCGCCAGCAGCCCCGGGACTAGCGGGAGTAGGGGCCCAGATACGCAGTATTTT.